This TCR beta chain was captured in a study of PD-L1 blockade in urothelial cancer. Clones were sequenced by immunoSEQ multiplex PCR, and TCRdb holds only the in-frame ones, with some missing. The sample shows around 100,000 clones, around 85% of them seen only once. Germline-derived CDR1 and CDR2 are ENHRY and SYGVKD. This CDR3 contains 15 residues. Trimming cost V 4 bases and J 2 bases, with 11 bases left between them. The V call is TRBV10-3, the J call TRBJ2-2, with D possibly matching TRBD2 (6 bases). The sample here was PBMCs, taken around atezolizumab (anti-PD-L1) treatment. This clonotype was sampled from a man aged 50 to 59 with urothelial cancer. The CDR3 region has the DNA TGTGCCATCAGTGTTGGGGGGATAAACACCGGGGAGCTGTTTTTT. Translating gives CAISVGGINTGELFF.